The T cell receptor beta chain under discussion was sequenced for a study of T-cell reconstitution after alpha-beta-depleted transplantation in children. Whole-study results and caveats: Counts and diversity of T cells one year after transplant came mostly from newly produced T cells.

There are a few counts of this clonotype. Its cognate antigen is unknown. Preparation of the TCRbeta library involved a method that used unique molecular identifiers. TCRdb independently ran MiXCR on the PCR reads; one entry per CDR3 protein. The sample shows hundreds of thousands of distinct CDR3 sequences, approximately 14% of them seen only once. J lost 9 bases, V lost 5 bases, and 8 bases had no gene match. This CDR3 is 15 amino acids long. The chain recombines TRBV12-3 or TRBV12-4 with TRBJ2-3, with 13 bases identical to TRBD2. Sequencing used PBMCs, obtained before TCRalphabeta/CD19-depleted stem cell transplant. The origin of this receptor is a girl aged 2-10 years with congenital amegakaryocytic thrombocytopenia, due to receive a stem cell transplant. The CDR3 loop reads CASSPGLAGARTQYF. Here the CDR3 DNA reads TGTGCCAGCAGTCCCGGACTAGCGGGGGCCAGGACGCAGTATTTT.